This T cell receptor beta chain was obtained from a study of cytomegalovirus exposure and HLA in healthy donors. Among the donors, all were healthy bone marrow donors. Amplification used 60 Vbeta primers and 13 Jbeta primers. The data were produced by immunoSEQ multiplex PCR, yet TCRdb's version contains in-frame clones alone and is incomplete. The data hold some 150,000 clones, with around 79% observed a single time. The germline V gene has CDR1 SGHTA and CDR2 FQGNSA. This CDR3 spans 12 amino acids. The V and J ends lost 5 bases and 8 bases respectively, with 10 bases between them. This receptor was obtained from a human donor in good health. The V call is TRBV7-2, the J call TRBJ2-1; D may be TRBD2 (5 bases). The sample was PBMCs. The CDR3 loop reads CASSLTIDEQFF. For the CDR3, the DNA is TGTGCCAGCAGCCTGACTATCGATGAGCAGTTCTTC.